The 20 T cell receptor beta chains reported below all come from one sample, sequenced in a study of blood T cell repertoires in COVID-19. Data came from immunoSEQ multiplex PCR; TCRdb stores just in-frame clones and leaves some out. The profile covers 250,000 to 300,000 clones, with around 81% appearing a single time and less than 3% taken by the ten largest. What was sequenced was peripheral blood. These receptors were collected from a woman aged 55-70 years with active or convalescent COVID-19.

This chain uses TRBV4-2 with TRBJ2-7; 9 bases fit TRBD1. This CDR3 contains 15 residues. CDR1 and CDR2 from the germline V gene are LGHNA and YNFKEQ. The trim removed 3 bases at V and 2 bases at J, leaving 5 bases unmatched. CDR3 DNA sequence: TGTGCCAGCAGCCATGGACAGGGGCATCCCTACGAGCAGTACTTC. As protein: CASSHGQGHPYEQYF.

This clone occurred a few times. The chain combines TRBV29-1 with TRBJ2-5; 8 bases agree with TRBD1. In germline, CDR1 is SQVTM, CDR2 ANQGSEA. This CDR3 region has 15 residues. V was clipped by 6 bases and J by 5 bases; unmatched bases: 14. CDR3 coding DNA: TGCAGCGTCCTACTCCCCCAGGGGGCGGGGGAGACCCAGTACTTC. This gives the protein CSVLLPQGAGETQYF.

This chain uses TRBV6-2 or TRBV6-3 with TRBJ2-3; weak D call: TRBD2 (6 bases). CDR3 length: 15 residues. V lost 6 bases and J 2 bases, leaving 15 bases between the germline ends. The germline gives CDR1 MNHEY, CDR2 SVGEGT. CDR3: CASRYRGLYTDTQYF. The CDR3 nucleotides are TGTGCCAGCAGATACCGTGGACTATACACAGATACGCAGTATTTT.

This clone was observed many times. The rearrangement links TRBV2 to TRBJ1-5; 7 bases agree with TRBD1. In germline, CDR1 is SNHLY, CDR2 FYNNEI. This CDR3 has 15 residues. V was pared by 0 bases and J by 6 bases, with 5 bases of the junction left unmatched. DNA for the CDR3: TGTGCCAGCAGTGAAGCAGGGGGCGAAACTCAGCCCCAGCATTTT. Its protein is CASSEAGGETQPQHF.

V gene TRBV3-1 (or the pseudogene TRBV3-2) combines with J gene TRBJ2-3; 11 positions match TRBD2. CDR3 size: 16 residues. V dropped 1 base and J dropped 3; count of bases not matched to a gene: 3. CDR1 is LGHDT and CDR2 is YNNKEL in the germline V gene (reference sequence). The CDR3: CASSQVAGGPTDTQYF. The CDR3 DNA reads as TGTGCCAGCAGCCAAGTAGCGGGGGGGCCAACAGATACGCAGTATTTT.

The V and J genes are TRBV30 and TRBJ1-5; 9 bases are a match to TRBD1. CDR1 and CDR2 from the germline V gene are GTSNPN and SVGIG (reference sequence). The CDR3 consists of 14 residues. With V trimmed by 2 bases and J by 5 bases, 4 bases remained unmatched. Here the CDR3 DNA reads TGTGCCTGGAGTTGGACAGGGGTGGATCAGCCCCAGCATTTT. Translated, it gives CAWSWTGVDQPQHF.

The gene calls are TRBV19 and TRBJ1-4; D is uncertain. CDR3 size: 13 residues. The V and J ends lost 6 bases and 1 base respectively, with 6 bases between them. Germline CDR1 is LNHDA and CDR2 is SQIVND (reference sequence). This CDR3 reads CASRGRTNEKLFF. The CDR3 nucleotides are TGTGCCAGTAGGGGGAGAACTAATGAAAAACTGTTTTTT.

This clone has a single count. The CDR3 nucleotides read TGTGCCAGCAGCTTAGGGGGGACACCGAATGAAAAACTGTTTTTT. Encoded protein: CASSLGGTPNEKLFF. The chain links TRBV7-9 to TRBJ1-4; possibly TRBD1 for D (6 bases). The ends were cut back, 1 base at V and 5 bases at J, with 11 bases in the middle. This CDR3 region has 15 residues. The germline V gene has CDR1 SEHNR and CDR2 FQNEAQ (reference sequence).

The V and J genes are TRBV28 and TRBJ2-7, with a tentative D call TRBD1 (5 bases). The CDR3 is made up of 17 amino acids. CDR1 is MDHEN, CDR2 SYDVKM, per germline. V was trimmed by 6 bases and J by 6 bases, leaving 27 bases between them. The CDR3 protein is CASRDLSQVVGISEQYF. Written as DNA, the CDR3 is TGTGCCAGCAGGGACCTCTCACAGGTCGTAGGGATCTCCGAGCAGTACTTC.

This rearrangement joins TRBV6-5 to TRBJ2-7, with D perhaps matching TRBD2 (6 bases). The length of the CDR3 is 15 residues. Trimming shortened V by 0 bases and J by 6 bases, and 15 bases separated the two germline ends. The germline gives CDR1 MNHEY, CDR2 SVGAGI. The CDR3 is CASSYSMQGGSEQYF. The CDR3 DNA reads TGTGCCAGCAGTTACTCGATGCAGGGAGGATCCGAGCAGTACTTC.

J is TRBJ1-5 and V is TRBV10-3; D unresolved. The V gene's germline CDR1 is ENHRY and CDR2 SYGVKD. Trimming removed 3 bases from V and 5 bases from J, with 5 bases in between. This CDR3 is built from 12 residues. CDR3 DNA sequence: TGTGCCATCAGTGACCGGGATCAGCCCCAGCATTTT. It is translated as CAISDRDQPQHF.

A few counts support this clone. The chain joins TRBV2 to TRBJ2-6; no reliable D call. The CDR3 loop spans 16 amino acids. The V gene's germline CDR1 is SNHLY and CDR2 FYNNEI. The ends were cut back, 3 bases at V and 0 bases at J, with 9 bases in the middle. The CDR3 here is CASSDSQASGANVLTF. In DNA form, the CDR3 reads TGTGCCAGCAGTGATTCCCAGGCCTCTGGGGCCAACGTCCTGACTTTC.

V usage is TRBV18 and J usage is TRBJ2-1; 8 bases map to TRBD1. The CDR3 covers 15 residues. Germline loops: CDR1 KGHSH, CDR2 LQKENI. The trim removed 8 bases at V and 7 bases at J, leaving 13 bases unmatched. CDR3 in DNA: TGTGCCAGCGCATCCGGGACAGGTACTGGTAATGAGCAGTTCTTC. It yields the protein CASASGTGTGNEQFF.

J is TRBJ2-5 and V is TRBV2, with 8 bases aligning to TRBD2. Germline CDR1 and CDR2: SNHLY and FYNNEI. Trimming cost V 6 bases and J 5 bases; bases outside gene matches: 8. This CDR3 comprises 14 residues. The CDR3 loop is CASRTGGLGETQYF. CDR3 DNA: TGTGCCAGCAGGACGGGGGGGTTGGGCGAGACCCAGTACTTC. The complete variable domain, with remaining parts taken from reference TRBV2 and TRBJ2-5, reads EPEVTQTPSHQVTQMGQEVILRCVPISNHLYFYWYRQILGQKVEFLVSFYNNEISEKSEIFDDQFSVERPDGSNFTLKIRSTKLEDSAMYFCASRTGGLGETQYFGPGTRLLVL.

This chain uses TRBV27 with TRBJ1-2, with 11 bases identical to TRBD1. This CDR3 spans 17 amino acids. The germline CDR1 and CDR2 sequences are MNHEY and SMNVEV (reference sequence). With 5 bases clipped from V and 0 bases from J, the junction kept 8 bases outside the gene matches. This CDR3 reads CASSRRTGGRANYGYTF. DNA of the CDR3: TGTGCCAGCAGTCGAAGGACAGGGGGCCGGGCTAACTATGGCTACACCTTC.

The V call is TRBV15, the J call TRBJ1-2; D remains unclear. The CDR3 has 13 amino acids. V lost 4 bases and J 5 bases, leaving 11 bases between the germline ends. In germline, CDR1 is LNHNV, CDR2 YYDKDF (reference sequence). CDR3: CATSKTLTYGYTF. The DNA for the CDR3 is TGTGCCACCAGCAAGACACTTACATATGGCTACACCTTC. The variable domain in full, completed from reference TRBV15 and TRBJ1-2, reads DAMVIQNPRYQVTQFGKPVTLSCSQTLNHNVMYWYQQKSSQAPKLLFHYYDKDFNNEADTPDNFQSRRPNTSFCFLDIRSPGLGDTAMYLCATSKTLTYGYTFGSGTRLTVV.

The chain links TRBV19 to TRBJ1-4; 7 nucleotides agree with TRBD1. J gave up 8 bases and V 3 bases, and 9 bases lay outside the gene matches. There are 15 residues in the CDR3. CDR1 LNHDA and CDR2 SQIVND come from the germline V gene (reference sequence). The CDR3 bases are TGTGCCAGTAGTATCCCAGGGGGTTGGAACGAAAAACTGTTTTTT. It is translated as CASSIPGGWNEKLFF.

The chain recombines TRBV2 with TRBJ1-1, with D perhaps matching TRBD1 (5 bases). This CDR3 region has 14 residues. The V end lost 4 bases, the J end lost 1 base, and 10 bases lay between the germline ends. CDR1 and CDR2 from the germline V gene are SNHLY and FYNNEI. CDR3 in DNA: TGTGCCAGCAGTGTGACCAGGGAGAACACTGAAGCTTTCTTT. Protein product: CASSVTRENTEAFF.

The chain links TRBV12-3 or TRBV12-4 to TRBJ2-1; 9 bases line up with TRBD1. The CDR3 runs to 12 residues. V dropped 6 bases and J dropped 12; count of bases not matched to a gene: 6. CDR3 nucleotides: TGTGCCAGCAGGCAAACAGGGGGCGTGCAGTTCTTC. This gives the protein CASRQTGGVQFF.

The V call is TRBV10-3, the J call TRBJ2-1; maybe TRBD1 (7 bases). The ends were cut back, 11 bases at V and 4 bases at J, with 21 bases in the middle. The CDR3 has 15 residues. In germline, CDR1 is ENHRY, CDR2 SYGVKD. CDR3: CASSRGQGGYNEQFF. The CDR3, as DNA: TGTGCCTCATCAAGAGGGCAGGGGGGATACAATGAGCAGTTCTTC.